The 28 T cell receptor beta chains below come from one sample, sequenced in a study of shared clonotypes between healthy human individuals. Here immunoSEQ multiplex PCR was the method, and the copy in TCRdb shows in-frame clones only, minus some. The data contain fewer than 700,000 clones, 70% to 80% of them singletons. Sequenced: PBMCs. The receptor source for this set is a woman aged 40 to 50 in good health. Some clones in this sample may be carry-over from other donors' samples.

The chain is built from TRBV7-9 and TRBJ2-7, with a weak D call TRBD1 (6 bases). This CDR3 spans 14 amino acids. Germline V lookup: CDR1 SEHNR, CDR2 FQNEAQ (reference sequence). Trimming cost V 0 bases and J 2 bases, with 8 bases left between them. CDR3 DNA sequence: TGTGCCAGCAGCTTAGCCGGACAGACCTACGAGCAGTACTTC. Protein product: CASSLAGQTYEQYF.

About this clone itself: A much more abundant neighbour one base away suggests this may be a read error. This specimen includes other DNA sequences encoding the same CDR3. V and J are TRBV7-9 and TRBJ1-1; D is unclear. V shed 3 bases and J shed 0 bases, with 14 bases lying between them. The germline V gene has CDR1 SEHNR and CDR2 FQNEAQ (reference sequence). The CDR3 covers 16 residues. As DNA, the CDR3 is TGTGCCAGCAGCTTCTTAACGGGAGCTCTGAACACTGAAGCTTTCTTT. Protein product: CASSFLTGALNTEAFF.

This clone was counted between two and nine times. The conserved closing phenylalanine or tryptophan is absent in this CDR3, likely reflecting a read error. This rearrangement joins TRBV7-3 to TRBJ2-2; TRBD2 matches at 12 bases. The V and J ends lost 5 bases and 5 bases, in that order; junction bases with no gene match: 6. Germline CDR1 is SGHTA and CDR2 is FQGTGA. The CDR3 runs to 16 residues. The CDR3 DNA is TGTGCCAGCAGCACGACTAGCGGGAGTTATACCGGGGAGCTGTTTCTT. Encoded protein: CASSTTSGSYTGELFL.

The chain combines TRBV18 with TRBJ2-2; D is possibly TRBD1 (5 bases). There are 14 residues in the CDR3. The germline CDR1 and CDR2 sequences are KGHSH and LQKENI. V was trimmed by 6 bases and J by 0 bases, leaving 8 bases between them. The CDR3 loop reads CASSQGSNTGELFF. The CDR3 nucleotides read TGTGCCAGCTCCCAGGGTTCGAACACCGGGGAGCTGTTTTTT.

V usage is TRBV18 and J usage is TRBJ1-1; the D is unclear. CDR1 is KGHSH, CDR2 LQKENI, per germline. The CDR3 sequence is 13 residues long. V was shortened by 5 bases and J by 4 bases, with 11 bases between the two germline ends. CDR3 region: CASSSYGRTEAFF. The CDR3 nucleotides read TGTGCCAGCTCATCCTACGGACGCACTGAAGCTTTCTTT.

The chain carries TRBV5-1 and TRBJ2-5; 10 bases align to TRBD2. The CDR3 loop spans 16 amino acids. V lost 5 bases to trimming and J lost 5 bases; unmatched junction nucleotides: 12. CDR1 SGHRS and CDR2 YFSETQ come from the germline V gene. This chain's CDR3 is CASRRGLAGVGETQYF. DNA for the CDR3: TGCGCCAGCAGGCGGGGGCTAGCGGGAGTTGGGGAGACCCAGTACTTC.

The chain joins TRBV12-2 to TRBJ2-7. TRBV12-2 is marked as a pseudogene. This CDR3 comprises 15 residues. Written as DNA, the CDR3 is TGTGCCAGCAGTTTCCTCCGCTACTCACCCTACGAGCAGTACTTC. Its protein is CASSFLRYSPYEQYF.

V gene TRBV5-1 combines with J gene TRBJ1-5; D gene unclear. Germline V gives CDR1 SGHRS, CDR2 YFSETQ. CDR3 length: 14 amino acids. V lost 2 bases to trimming and J lost 4 bases, with 10 bases between them. The CDR3 reads CASSLGGPNQPQHF. The DNA for the CDR3 is TGCGCCAGCAGCTTAGGTGGGCCAAATCAGCCCCAGCATTTT. Using reference TRBV5-1 and TRBJ1-5 for the parts outside the CDR3, the full variable domain is KAGVTQTPRYLIKTRGQQVTLSCSPISGHRSVSWYQQTPGQGLQFLFEYFSETQRNKGNFPGRFSGRQFSNSRSEMNVSTLELGDSALYLCASSLGGPNQPQHFGDGTRLSIL.

The chain recombines TRBV15 with TRBJ2-4; D is perhaps TRBD1 (7 bases). Germline V CDR1 and CDR2: LNHNV, YYDKDF (reference sequence). V gave up 3 bases and J gave up 4 bases, with 10 bases separating them. The CDR3 has 14 residues. CDR3 DNA: TGTGCCACCAGCAGGCGGGACAGAAAAAACATTCAGTACTTC. Its protein product is CATSRRDRKNIQYF. Full variable domain (outside the CDR3, taken from reference TRBV15 and TRBJ2-4): DAMVIQNPRYQVTQFGKPVTLSCSQTLNHNVMYWYQQKSSQAPKLLFHYYDKDFNNEADTPDNFQSRRPNTSFCFLDIRSPGLGDTAMYLCATSRRDRKNIQYFGAGTRLSVL.

The chain combines TRBV11-1 with TRBJ1-2; D remains unclear. CDR3 length: 14 amino acids. V lost 3 bases and J 8 bases, leaving 16 bases between the germline ends. Germline V gene lookup returns CDR1 SGHAT and CDR2 FQDESV (reference sequence). The CDR3 region is CASSLDARPTGYTF. DNA for the CDR3: TGTGCCAGCAGCTTGGACGCTAGGCCGACGGGCTACACCTTC.

The V call is TRBV6-5, the J call TRBJ1-3; D remains ambiguous. This CDR3 spans 12 amino acids. CDR1 and CDR2 from the germline V gene are MNHEY and SVGAGI. Between the trimmed V and J ends, which lost 7 bases and 0 bases, there was a span of 4 bases. CDR3 coding DNA: TGTGCCAGCACGAGCTCTGGAAACACCATATATTTT. It encodes CASTSSGNTIYF.

This clone has ten or more counts. The J gene is TRBJ2-1, the V gene TRBV5-1, with TRBD2 matching over 14 bases. CDR1 is SGHRS and CDR2 is YFSETQ in the germline V gene. This CDR3 has 15 residues. Trimming took 7 bases from V and 8 from J; bases not matched to a gene: 8. CDR3 sequence (DNA): TGCGCCAGCTTGGGGACTAGCGGGAGTATATATGAGCAGTTCTTC. Translated: CASLGTSGSIYEQFF.

The J gene is TRBJ2-6, the V gene TRBV19, with D perhaps TRBD2 (5 bases). V lost 3 bases, J lost 0 bases, and 9 bases lay in between. The CDR3 spans 16 residues. Germline assignment: CDR1 LNHDA and CDR2 SQIVND (reference sequence). CDR3 residues: CASSILRGSGANVLTF. CDR3 in DNA: TGTGCCAGTAGTATTCTACGGGGCTCTGGGGCCAACGTCCTGACTTTC.

This rearrangement joins TRBV7-9 to TRBJ2-1; 14 bases line up with TRBD2. This CDR3 region has 13 residues. Germline V gene sequence: CDR1 SEHNR, CDR2 FQNEAQ (reference sequence). Losses at the gene ends were 5 bases for V and 13 bases for J; bases not matched to a gene: 4. CDR3 coding DNA: TGTGCCAGCAGCCCGGGACTAGCGGGAGAACAGTTCTTC. Its translation: CASSPGLAGEQFF.

J is TRBJ1-5 and V is TRBV5-4; 7 bases line up with TRBD1. Trimming cost V 5 bases and J 7 bases; bases outside gene matches: 6. The CDR3 is made up of 13 amino acids. Germline values: CDR1 SGHNT, CDR2 YYREEE (reference sequence). CDR3: CASSRGQIQPQHF. The DNA of the CDR3 is TGTGCCAGCAGTCGGGGACAGATACAGCCCCAGCATTTT.

This chain joins TRBV5-1 and TRBJ2-5; perhaps TRBD2 as D (5 bases). The CDR3 has 16 residues. V shed 2 bases and J shed 4 bases, with 18 bases lying between them. In germline, CDR1 is SGHRS, CDR2 YFSETQ. The CDR3 nucleotides read TGCGCCAGCAGCTTTAGGCGGAGCGGTTCAGGAGAGACCCAGTACTTC. Amino acids: CASSFRRSGSGETQYF.

The gene calls are TRBV9 and TRBJ1-2; D gene unclear. V was cut by 0 bases and J by 2 bases, with 5 bases left in between. Germline lookup yields CDR1 SGDLS and CDR2 YYNGEE. The CDR3 is made up of 13 amino acids. CDR3 sequence reads: CASSVDLNYGYTF. CDR3 in DNA: TGTGCCAGCAGCGTAGATCTGAACTATGGCTACACCTTC.

This clone is a singleton in its sample. V usage is TRBV7-8 and J usage is TRBJ2-2, with a weak D call TRBD2 (6 bases). V was clipped by 2 bases and J by 0 bases, with 16 bases between them. Germline assignment: CDR1 SGHVS and CDR2 FQNEAQ. The CDR3 is made up of 18 amino acids. CDR3 in amino acids: CASSLFVRAGPNTGELFF. CDR3 bases: TGTGCCAGCAGCTTATTCGTGAGGGCGGGGCCGAACACCGGGGAGCTGTTTTTT.

This chain joins TRBV4-2 and TRBJ2-7, with D maybe TRBD1 (6 bases). Trimming shortened V by 2 bases and J by 5 bases, and 13 bases separated the two germline ends. The CDR3 length is 14 residues. From germline, CDR1 is LGHNA and CDR2 YNFKEQ. The CDR3 nucleotides are TGTGCCAGCAGCCAAAGTCAGGGGTCGGACGAGCAGTACTTC. It encodes CASSQSQGSDEQYF.

This clone was observed a handful of times. V is TRBV7-9 and J is TRBJ2-5; no definite D call. V was trimmed by 1 base and J by 0 bases, leaving 9 bases between them. This CDR3 is built from 15 residues. Germline CDR1 reads SEHNR; CDR2 reads FQNEAQ (reference sequence). Here the CDR3 DNA reads TGTGCCAGCAGCTTAGGGCGGTGGGACCAAGAGACCCAGTACTTC. It specifies CASSLGRWDQETQYF.

The chain has TRBV20-1 and TRBJ2-1, with D possibly being TRBD2 (5 bases). V gave up 1 base and J gave up 15 bases, with 13 bases separating them. The length of the CDR3 is 11 residues. Germline CDR1 and CDR2: DFQATT and SNEGSKA (reference sequence). CDR3 sequence: CSARVVGIAFF. In DNA form, the CDR3 reads TGCAGTGCTAGAGTGGTCGGGATTGCGTTCTTC.

The chain couples TRBV18 to TRBJ1-2; maybe TRBD1 (6 bases). V dropped 2 bases and J dropped 4 bases, with 14 bases sitting between them. This CDR3 region has 15 residues. The germline gives CDR1 KGHSH, CDR2 LQKENI. This CDR3 is CASSPNGGGGYGYTF. The CDR3 nucleotides read TGTGCCAGCTCACCAAATGGGGGCGGTGGCTATGGCTACACCTTC.

The chain combines TRBV28 with TRBJ1-4; D unresolved. Germline CDR1 and CDR2: MDHEN and SYDVKM. Between the trimmed V and J ends, which lost 5 bases and 8 bases, there was a span of 9 bases. This CDR3 is 12 amino acids long. This CDR3 is CASSVSREKLFF. Here the CDR3 DNA reads TGTGCCAGCAGTGTGAGTAGAGAAAAACTGTTTTTT.

The chain carries TRBV9 and TRBJ1-2, with D unclear. Between the trimmed V and J ends, which lost 3 bases and 5 bases, there was a span of 17 bases. Germline CDR1 and CDR2: SGDLS and YYNGEE. This CDR3 comprises 15 residues. CDR3 sequence: CASSGPFWPGYGYTF. In DNA, the CDR3 is TGTGCCAGCAGCGGGCCCTTCTGGCCTGGGTATGGCTACACCTTC.

The V call is TRBV12-1, the J call TRBJ1-1. TRBV12-1 has pseudogene status. The CDR3 length is 16 residues. The chain's CDR3 is CASSFRFTERNTEAFF. CDR3 DNA: TGTGCCAGCAGCTTTCGGTTTACAGAGCGGAACACTGAAGCTTTCTTT.

V is TRBV5-1 and J is TRBJ1-1; TRBD1 aligns across 9 bases. Germline V lookup: CDR1 SGHRS, CDR2 YFSETQ. Germline trimming cut 3 bases from V and 4 bases from J; bases unmatched to any gene: 13. The CDR3 runs to 17 residues. The CDR3 nucleotides read TGCGCCAGCAGCTGGGCACCGGGACAGGGACGGAGCACTGAAGCTTTCTTT. It is translated as CASSWAPGQGRSTEAFF. Full variable domain (missing parts from reference TRBV5-1 and TRBJ1-1): KAGVTQTPRYLIKTRGQQVTLSCSPISGHRSVSWYQQTPGQGLQFLFEYFSETQRNKGNFPGRFSGRQFSNSRSEMNVSTLELGDSALYLCASSWAPGQGRSTEAFFGQGTRLTVV.

This rearrangement joins TRBV7-9 to TRBJ2-3; D may be TRBD1 (6 bases). With 2 bases removed from V and 1 base from J, the gap between germline ends came to 13 bases. This CDR3 spans 16 amino acids. The germline gives CDR1 SEHNR, CDR2 FQNEAQ (reference sequence). CDR3 in DNA: TGTGCCAGCAGCTTACGCTCAGGGGTAGGCACAGATACGCAGTATTTT. As protein: CASSLRSGVGTDTQYF. Complete variable domain (other parts from reference TRBV7-9 and TRBJ2-3): DTGVSQNPRHKITKRGQNVTFRCDPISEHNRLYWYRQTLGQGPEFLTYFQNEAQLEKSRLLSDRFSAERPKGSFSTLEIQRTEQGDSAMYLCASSLRSGVGTDTQYFGPGTRLTVL.

This chain uses TRBV11-2 with TRBJ2-1; 12 bases map to TRBD1. The V gene end was trimmed by 6 bases and the J gene end by 9 bases; junction bases not matched to a gene: 3. CDR3 size: 13 residues. The germline CDR1 and CDR2 sequences are SGHAT and FQNNGV. CDR3 in DNA: TGTGCCAGCAGGGGGACAGGGGGCCCTGAGCAGTTCTTC. This encodes CASRGTGGPEQFF.